What follows are 11 T cell receptor beta chains derived from one specimen sequenced in a study of blood T cell repertoires in COVID-19. The table came from immunoSEQ multiplex PCR; TCRdb's copy has only in-frame clones and leaves some out. This table holds fewer than 250,000 clones, about four fifths found once. The sample consisted of peripheral blood. These receptors were obtained from a man over 45 with acute or convalescent COVID-19.

The chain recombines TRBV4-1 with TRBJ2-3; a possible D gene is TRBD2 (6 bases). The CDR3 spans 15 residues. CDR1 is MGHRA and CDR2 is YSYEKL in the germline V gene. Trimming stripped 1 base from V and 1 base from J, with 9 bases between. The CDR3 region is CASSQVTRGTDTQYF. CDR3 nucleotide sequence: TGCGCCAGCAGCCAAGTGACTAGGGGCACAGATACGCAGTATTTT.

The chain couples TRBV18 to TRBJ1-4; 10 positions match TRBD1. Germline CDR1 is KGHSH and CDR2 is LQKENI. After removal of 6 bases from V and 0 bases from J, the junction contained 4 bases not matched to a gene. The CDR3 extends over 16 amino acids. The CDR3 loop is CASSSGTGATNEKLFF. In DNA form, the CDR3 reads TGTGCCAGCTCGTCCGGGACAGGGGCAACTAATGAAAAACTGTTTTTT.

The V and J genes are TRBV28 and TRBJ1-5; D perhaps matches TRBD1 (5 bases). Germline V lookup: CDR1 MDHEN, CDR2 SYDVKM. The V end was cut by 8 bases, the J end by 6 bases, with 14 bases between. The CDR3 is 13 amino acids. The CDR3 region is CASARGFGQPQHF. CDR3 bases: TGTGCCAGCGCCCGGGGGTTCGGTCAGCCCCAGCATTTT.

This chain uses TRBV9 with TRBJ2-5, with 10 bases lining up with TRBD2. The CDR3 contains 16 residues. The J segment lost 0 bases and the V segment lost 3 bases, leaving 5 bases of the junction unmatched. Germline V gene data show CDR1 as SGDLS and CDR2 as YYNGEE. The CDR3 DNA sequence: TGTGCCAGCAGCGCTTCACTAGCGGGGAACCAAGAGACCCAGTACTTC. Translating gives CASSASLAGNQETQYF.

The V gene is TRBV11-2, the J gene TRBJ2-7; 7 nucleotides line up with TRBD1. Germline values: CDR1 SGHAT, CDR2 FQNNGV. The CDR3 is 12 residues long. With 8 bases clipped from V and 1 base from J, the junction kept 2 bases outside the gene matches. The CDR3 loop is CASGDRSYEQYF. The CDR3 DNA follows: TGTGCCAGCGGGGACAGATCCTACGAGCAGTACTTC.

The chain employs TRBV11-2 and TRBJ2-5; D is ambiguous. V was pared by 2 bases and J by 4 bases, with 5 bases between. Looked up from germline, CDR1 is SGHAT and CDR2 is FQNNGV. The CDR3 runs to 12 residues. The CDR3 region has the DNA TGTGCCAGCAGCTTATCCGGAGAGACCCAGTACTTC. Translating gives CASSLSGETQYF.

This clone was detected a few times. This chain uses TRBV5-1 with TRBJ2-7; D remains unclear. Germline lookup yields CDR1 SGHRS and CDR2 YFSETQ. The ends were cut back, 2 bases at V and 0 bases at J, with 9 bases in the middle. The CDR3 consists of 14 residues. The CDR3 region has the DNA TGCGCCAGCAGCTTTTCATCGAGCTCCTACGAGCAGTACTTC. It is translated as CASSFSSSSYEQYF.

V is TRBV27 and J is TRBJ1-5; no firm D call. The V gene lost 2 bases and the J gene lost 0 bases, with 8 bases spanning the gap. Germline-derived CDR1 and CDR2 are MNHEY and SMNVEV (reference sequence). The CDR3 is 15 amino acids. The CDR3 nucleotides are TGTGCCAGCAGTTTAGTGGGCTATAGCAATCAGCCCCAGCATTTT. Protein: CASSLVGYSNQPQHF.

The rearrangement links TRBV19 to TRBJ1-4; possible D gene TRBD1, 6 bases. The CDR3 totals 15 residues. The V end lost 6 bases, the J end lost 0 bases, and 11 bases lay between the germline ends. The germline V gene encodes CDR1 LNHDA and CDR2 SQIVND (reference sequence). The CDR3 is CASRDRHATNEKLFF. The CDR3 DNA reads TGTGCCAGTAGGGACAGACATGCAACTAATGAAAAACTGTTTTTT. The whole variable domain, remainder taken from reference TRBV19 and TRBJ1-4, is DGGITQSPKYLFRKEGQNVTLSCEQNLNHDAMYWYRQDPGQGLRLIYYSQIVNDFQKGDIAEGYSVSREKKESFPLTVTSAQKNPTAFYLCASRDRHATNEKLFFGSGTQLSVL.

The chain combines TRBV28 with TRBJ1-5; 9 bases agree with TRBD1. The CDR3 consists of 15 residues. CDR1 and CDR2 from the germline V gene are MDHEN and SYDVKM. The ends lost 2 bases at V and 6 bases at J; junction bases unmatched: 5. The CDR3 sequence is CASSLGDREIQPQHF. The DNA of the CDR3 is TGTGCCAGCAGTTTAGGGGACAGGGAGATTCAGCCCCAGCATTTT.

V is TRBV7-3 and J is TRBJ1-2; 10 bases fit TRBD1. This CDR3 contains 14 residues. Trimming at V came to 5 bases and at J to 7 bases, leaving 7 bases not matched to a gene. Germline assignment: CDR1 SGHTA and CDR2 FQGTGA. The CDR3 DNA reads as TGTGCCAGCAGCGCCGGGACAGGGGTTGTTGGCTACACCTTC. Its protein is CASSAGTGVVGYTF.